This T cell receptor beta chain was found in a study of blood T cell repertoires in COVID-19 (dated by TCRdb to between 2020 and 2021). A note on the overall study: The collaborator samples originated in the United States, Italy and Spain and spanned the acute and convalescent phases of COVID-19. The material from the prospective study consisted of cDNA or gDNA derived from T cells, B-cell-depleted T cells, or PBMCs. Deeply sampled blood TCRbeta repertoires from subjects exposed to, actively infected with, or recovered from COVID-19 were included in the dataset. The repertoires were released in a freely available public database intended as a resource for research on the immune response to SARS-CoV-2. The samples were drawn from the first 160 participants of the ongoing ImmuneRACE study and from 1,254 subjects provided by 6 global collaborators. Sample metadata almost always included a de-identified subject ID, COVID-19 status, age in years and sex. Where HLA class I and class II types were available, the types were taken from metadata supplied by the sample provider, not from assay-based typing.

TCRbeta CDR3 regions were amplified from genomic DNA using the immunoSEQ Assay, a bias-controlled multiplex PCR. On the study's bioinformatics: Nucleated cell counts per sample were estimated from amplification of reference gene primers within the assay. Sequence reads were collapsed and filtered to measure the absolute abundance of every unique TCRbeta CDR3 rearrangement. For each sample, productive Simpson clonality was calculated as the square root of Simpson's diversity index over productive rearrangements. TCRdb stores this immuneACCESS table with in-frame sequences only. Part of the clones is absent; in the studies checked, under half of the shortfall reflects unresolved V genes, and no reason is known for the rest. That table supplies the V and J calls and clone size; D and trimming were determined from the DNA. The sample yields about 190,000 clones; around 87% were counted once. The ten largest clones capture 2.9% of the sample.

Each collaborating institution followed its own protocols to collect whole blood in K2EDTA tubes. For TCRbeta analysis, collaborators shipped samples in one of three forms: frozen whole blood, isolated PBMCs, or DNA extracted from either of those sample types. CDR3 length: 15 amino acids, cysteine to phenylalanine. The kept DNA is CDR3 alone, 45 bases in frame from the first base. The germline V gene encodes CDR1 SGHNT and CDR2 YENEEA. V is cut by 3 bases and J by 0 bases, and the space between the germline ends is 9 bases. The paper's findings and limits, for the study overall: Clinical and demographic metadata were provided uncurated, with the amount varying by source and participant.

On this clone itself: It has no known antigen specificity. Qualities for individual bases were not recorded, and no much larger clone is one base off.

The sequence is built from TRBV11-3 and TRBJ2-1; D gene: possibly TRBD1, on 6 matching bases. The receptor's source is a woman in her twenties or thirties with active or convalescent COVID-19. The sequencing sample was made of peripheral blood. CDR3 reads: CASSFGQSSYNEQFF. The DNA sequence is as follows: TGTGCCAGCAGCTTCGGACAGAGCTCCTACAATGAGCAGTTCTTC.